This T cell receptor beta chain is drawn from a study of CD8 T cells in ankylosing spondylitis (dated 2017 in TCRdb). Regarding the study in general: To find TCR variants linked to disease, the study profiled T cell receptor beta repertoires in ankylosing spondylitis patients and healthy donors. The whole study cohort included 95 to 130 healthy donors and about two dozen ankylosing spondylitis patients. Peripheral blood was sampled, and synovial fluid was additionally collected from ankylosing spondylitis patients.

Sequencing was carried out with an Illumina HiSeq 2500. Quantitative 5'-RACE with molecular barcodes was used to prepare TCR beta libraries. The original methods were these. Disease-linked TCR variants were identified with a new computational method built on a probabilistic model of VDJ rearrangement. TCRdb took the public reads, trimmed them with fastp at Q25, ran MiXCR for clone calling and kept in-frame beta chains. Each entry is one CDR3 protein sequence, shown with its most common DNA and genes. The V and J calls and clone size come from TCRdb's table, not from the authors' own analysis. The sample table records more than 650,000 distinct CDR3 sequences; 10% to 15% of these occur just once. The top ten hold about 0.49% of the sample. The trim is 4 bases for V and 3 bases for J, with a gap of 9 bases between the germline ends. The CDR3 sequence holds 13 residues, the cysteine and phenylalanine included. Only CDR3 DNA is held: 39 bases, read in frame from base 1. CDR1 and CDR2 are read off the germline V gene as MNHEY and SVGAGI.

General findings and caveats noted by the study authors: Some of the motif variants had been reported before in the synovial fluid and blood of reactive arthritis patients, a finding that suggests common disease-initiation mechanisms. According to the report, matched synovial fluid samples from ankylosing spondylitis patients were significantly enriched for the disease-linked clones. Blood from ankylosing spondylitis patients appeared to be characterized by a TCR beta motif composed of 7 to 9 highly homologous amino acid variants. A CD8+ phenotype was shown by the disease-linked clones, which were found at relatively low frequencies in peripheral blood.

As for this clonotype: The clone's antigen remains unknown. No much larger clone is present one base from it, and per-base qualities are unavailable.

The rearrangement combines TRBV6-5 with TRBJ1-1; the D gene is unclear. The clonotype was recovered from a male donor with ankylosing spondylitis. Sequencing input: blood, either unsorted or a sorted T cell fraction (not recorded which). The CDR3 region: CASSFLSDTEAFF. The nucleotide sequence is TGTGCCAGCAGTTTCCTGTCGGACACTGAAGCTTTCTTT.